Below are 24 T cell receptor beta chains sequenced from a single sample in a study of cytomegalovirus exposure and HLA in healthy donors. The PCR ran on 60 Vbeta and 13 Jbeta primers. This table comes from immunoSEQ multiplex PCR, and its TCRdb copy is limited to in-frame clones, with some not included. Of hundreds of thousands of clones listed, around 84% are singletons. The source material was PBMCs. All receptors come from a girl aged 2 to 9 in good health and CMV-seronegative.

The V and J genes are TRBV5-1 and TRBJ2-7, with D tentatively TRBD1 (6 bases). This CDR3 is 14 amino acids long. From germline, CDR1 is SGHRS and CDR2 YFSETQ. V was pared by 0 bases and J by 2 bases, with 9 bases between. In DNA, the CDR3 is TGCGCCAGCAGCTTGGCCGGGACAACCTACGAGCAGTACTTC. This sequence encodes CASSLAGTTYEQYF. Using reference TRBV5-1 and TRBJ2-7 for the parts outside the CDR3, the full variable domain is KAGVTQTPRYLIKTRGQQVTLSCSPISGHRSVSWYQQTPGQGLQFLFEYFSETQRNKGNFPGRFSGRQFSNSRSEMNVSTLELGDSALYLCASSLAGTTYEQYFGPGTRLTVT.

The CDR3, as DNA: TGTGCCACTCTAGGACAGCTTAACTATGGCTACACCTTC. This translates into CATLGQLNYGYTF. The chain recombines TRBV6-1 with TRBJ1-2, with D maybe TRBD1 (6 bases). Germline CDR1 reads MNHNS; CDR2 reads SASEGT. V was cut by 10 bases and J by 1 base, with 13 bases left in between. This CDR3 has 13 amino acids.

This chain uses TRBV18 with TRBJ2-1; D is perhaps TRBD2 (5 bases). Deletions cut 1 base from V and 5 bases from J, with 9 bases between. Germline values: CDR1 KGHSH, CDR2 LQKENI. The CDR3 extends over 14 amino acids. The CDR3 sequence: CASSPQLDDNEQFF. CDR3 nucleotide sequence: TGTGCCAGCTCACCACAACTAGACGACAATGAGCAGTTCTTC.

This clone was observed a few times. The gene calls are TRBV10-3 and TRBJ2-6; possibly TRBD1 for D (5 bases). The CDR3 is made up of 17 amino acids. The V end lost 2 bases, the J end lost 1 base, and 12 bases lay between the germline ends. CDR1 is ENHRY and CDR2 is SYGVKD in the germline V gene. The CDR3 protein is CAISEPSRESGANVLTF. Here the CDR3 DNA reads TGTGCCATCAGTGAGCCGTCCAGGGAATCTGGGGCCAACGTCCTGACTTTC.

The CDR3 nucleotides read TGCAGCGTTGAGGGCCTAAGGGGCTCCTACAATGAGCAGTTCTTC. Protein sequence: CSVEGLRGSYNEQFF. The rearrangement links TRBV29-1 to TRBJ2-1; a possible D gene is TRBD1 (5 bases). CDR1 is SQVTM and CDR2 is ANQGSEA in the germline V gene. This CDR3 has 15 residues. V was clipped by 3 bases and J by 0 bases, with 12 bases between them.

V gene TRBV6-5 combines with J gene TRBJ1-5, with D perhaps TRBD1 (6 bases). The CDR3 length is 15 residues. Germline V gene data show CDR1 as MNHEY and CDR2 as SVGAGI. The V gene lost 4 bases and the J gene lost 0 bases, with 10 bases spanning the gap. CDR3 protein: CASSLGGGSNQPQHF. The CDR3 nucleotides read TGTGCCAGCAGTTTGGGAGGGGGTAGCAATCAGCCCCAGCATTTT.

The chain joins TRBV4-1 to TRBJ2-3; 14 bases fit TRBD2. V shed 4 bases, J shed 2 bases, and the junction held 8 bases outside the gene matches. Germline loops: CDR1 MGHRA, CDR2 YSYEKL. This CDR3 comprises 18 residues. The chain's CDR3 is CASSRGTSGSLFTDTQYF. CDR3 nucleotides: TGCGCCAGCAGCCGCGGGACTAGCGGGAGCCTCTTCACAGATACGCAGTATTTT.

The genes are TRBV14 and TRBJ1-6, with a weak D call TRBD1 (6 bases). In germline, CDR1 is SGHDN, CDR2 FVKESK. V was pared by 2 bases and J by 9 bases, with 20 bases between. CDR3 length equals 17 residues. As DNA, the CDR3 is TGTGCCAGCAGCCAAAATCAGGGGAACTATTTAGGTTCACCCCTCCACTTT. Protein: CASSQNQGNYLGSPLHF.

This clone has only a few counts. V and J are TRBV2 and TRBJ1-4; maybe TRBD1 (6 bases). V was shortened by 6 bases and J by 7 bases, with 15 bases between the two germline ends. CDR1 is SNHLY, CDR2 FYNNEI, per germline. The CDR3 has 14 residues. The CDR3 DNA reads as TGTGCCAGCAGCCTGACAGGCAGGTCTGAAAAACTGTTTTTT. Protein sequence: CASSLTGRSEKLFF.

This clone has more than one count but fewer than ten. The rearrangement links TRBV29-1 to TRBJ1-3, with a possible D match to TRBD1 (6 bases). The germline V gene encodes CDR1 SQVTM and CDR2 ANQGSEA. The CDR3 loop spans 15 amino acids. Trimming left V 4 bases short and J 4 bases short, with 17 bases between. The CDR3: CSVAPQGSEGNTIYF. The CDR3 coding sequence is TGCAGCGTTGCCCCCCAGGGGTCCGAAGGAAACACCATATATTTT.

V is TRBV5-5 and J is TRBJ2-7, with 7 bases aligning to TRBD1. J was trimmed by 4 bases and V by 4 bases; bases with no gene match: 11. Germline-derived CDR1 and CDR2 are SGHKS and YYEKEE (reference sequence). This CDR3 spans 15 amino acids. The CDR3 nucleotides are TGTGCCAGCAGCCCCGGCCTAGGGGGCCTATACGAGCAGTACTTC. Amino acids: CASSPGLGGLYEQYF.

The V and J genes are TRBV29-1 and TRBJ2-7, with 8 bases matching TRBD2. Germline V gives CDR1 SQVTM, CDR2 ANQGSEA. This CDR3 spans 13 amino acids. The V gene end was trimmed by 7 bases and the J gene end by 2 bases; junction bases not matched to a gene: 7. CDR3 nucleotides: TGCAGCGCCATTAGCGGGACAACCTACGAGCAGTACTTC. It translates to CSAISGTTYEQYF.

The chain is built from TRBV11-2 and TRBJ2-3; a possible D gene is TRBD2 (6 bases). The CDR3 spans 16 residues. The germline CDR1 and CDR2 sequences are SGHAT and FQNNGV. V lost 1 base, J lost 2 bases, and 13 bases lay in between. The CDR3 loop reads CASSLVSGLATDTQYF. For the CDR3, the DNA is TGTGCCAGCAGCTTAGTATCGGGACTCGCCACAGATACGCAGTATTTT.

This sequence joins TRBV2 and TRBJ1-2; 7 bases fit TRBD1. The CDR3 has 14 amino acids. Germline V lookup: CDR1 SNHLY, CDR2 FYNNEI. J gave up 4 bases and V 4 bases, and 6 bases lay outside the gene matches. The CDR3 loop is CASSAMTGFYGYTF. The DNA of the CDR3 is TGTGCCAGCAGTGCGATGACAGGGTTCTATGGCTACACCTTC.

This rearrangement joins TRBV7-8 to TRBJ2-7; a weak D match, TRBD1 (5 bases). V was cut by 0 bases and J by 0 bases, with 9 bases left in between. Germline CDR1 reads SGHVS; CDR2 reads FQNEAQ. The CDR3 runs to 15 residues. This CDR3 reads CASSLAFQGSYEQYF. CDR3 nucleotides: TGTGCCAGCAGCTTAGCGTTCCAGGGCTCCTACGAGCAGTACTTC.

This chain links TRBV25-1 with TRBJ1-4; D not resolved. The CDR3 runs 14 residues. Germline V gene sequence: CDR1 MGHDK, CDR2 SYGVNS. Trimming removed 6 bases from V and 5 bases from J, with 13 bases in between. This CDR3 is CASRIGSFNEKLFF. CDR3 in DNA: TGTGCCAGCAGGATAGGGAGCTTCAATGAAAAACTGTTTTTT.

The CDR3 loop reads CASSESRGLGEQFF. The CDR3 DNA reads TGTGCCAGCAGTGAATCCCGCGGGCTCGGTGAGCAGTTCTTC. The chain recombines TRBV25-1 with TRBJ2-1, with D perhaps TRBD2 (5 bases). CDR3 length: 14 amino acids. Trimming removed 1 base from V and 9 bases from J, with 13 bases in between. Germline CDR1 and CDR2: MGHDK and SYGVNS.

The chain links TRBV7-9 to TRBJ1-3; no firm D call. From germline, CDR1 is SEHNR and CDR2 FQNEAQ (reference sequence). The CDR3 is 14 amino acids. The V and J ends lost 0 bases and 2 bases respectively, with 5 bases between them. CDR3 protein: CASSLAAAGNTIYF. The CDR3 DNA sequence: TGTGCCAGCAGCTTAGCGGCGGCTGGAAACACCATATATTTT.

This clone is a singleton in its sample. The chain has TRBV4-2 and TRBJ2-7, with TRBD2 identical over 7 bases. Germline V CDR1 and CDR2: LGHNA, YNFKEQ. The J segment lost 0 bases and the V segment lost 3 bases, leaving 11 bases of the junction unmatched. CDR3 size: 17 residues. The CDR3 bases are TGTGCCAGCAGCCACAACCAGGGAGGGAGCAGCTCCTACGAGCAGTACTTC. It encodes CASSHNQGGSSSYEQYF.

The rearrangement joins TRBV6-1 to TRBJ1-2; D possibly corresponds to TRBD1 (5 bases). Trimming stripped 0 bases from V and 0 bases from J, with 11 bases between. Germline V lookup: CDR1 MNHNS, CDR2 SASEGT. The CDR3 has 16 residues. DNA for the CDR3: TGTGCCAGCAGTGAAGCCCCGGGACTGACTAACTATGGCTACACCTTC. This gives the protein CASSEAPGLTNYGYTF.

This clone was found a few times. This sequence joins TRBV10-1 and TRBJ2-7, with 7 bases lining up with TRBD2. The CDR3 is 15 amino acids. Per germline, CDR1 WNHNN and CDR2 SYGVQD (reference sequence). The V and J ends lost 2 bases and 4 bases, in that order; junction bases with no gene match: 8. CDR3 sequence (DNA): TGCGCCAGCAGTGAGACAGGCGGGAGCAGGTACGAGCAGTACTTC. Encoded protein: CASSETGGSRYEQYF.

The genes are TRBV5-1 and TRBJ2-1; 12 nucleotides match TRBD2. The CDR3 consists of 16 residues. V gave up 2 bases and J gave up 2 bases; unmatched junction bases: 2. Germline V CDR1 and CDR2: SGHRS, YFSETQ. The CDR3 loop is CASSLGLAGTYNEQFF. CDR3 coding DNA: TGCGCCAGCAGCTTAGGACTAGCGGGGACCTACAATGAGCAGTTCTTC.

Of note for this clone: The sample carries other DNA sequences with the same CDR3. The gene calls are TRBV19 and TRBJ2-5, with a tentative D call TRBD1 (6 bases). The germline CDR1 and CDR2 sequences are LNHDA and SQIVND (reference sequence). V was clipped by 3 bases and J by 5 bases, with 7 bases between them. The CDR3 has 12 residues. Here the CDR3 reads CASSIDRETQYF. CDR3 bases: TGTGCCAGTAGTATCGACAGGGAGACCCAGTACTTC.

This clone has only one observation. This chain links TRBV27 with TRBJ2-1; the match to TRBD1 covers 7 bases. Germline V gives CDR1 MNHEY, CDR2 SMNVEV (reference sequence). This CDR3 is built from 14 residues. V lost 6 bases and J lost 7; bases outside the gene matches: 9. CDR3 DNA sequence: TGTGCCAGCAGGAGAGACAGGGTTATGAATGAGCAGTTCTTC. It translates to CASRRDRVMNEQFF.